One and the same sample provided the 13 T cell receptor beta chains below, sequenced in a study of T cell repertoires and Cas9 in healthy adults. TCRdb keeps only in-frame clones here, not all; method: immunoSEQ multiplex PCR. This sample has tens of thousands of clones; around 93% occur once, and the top ten carry about 0.76%. The material sequenced was CD4+ effector T cells (CD127+, CD25-, CD137-, CD154-) from PBMCs; culture status not recorded. Receptors originate from a human donor in good health.

The chain joins TRBV19 to TRBJ2-3; D perhaps matches TRBD1 (6 bases). CDR3 length: 15 residues. V shed 3 bases and J shed 4 bases, with 14 bases lying between them. Germline V lookup: CDR1 LNHDA, CDR2 SQIVND (reference sequence). The CDR3: CASSIRTGFPDTQYF. The CDR3 bases are TGTGCCAGTAGTATTAGAACAGGGTTTCCAGATACGCAGTATTTT.

This clone was counted a single time. This rearrangement joins TRBV5-1 to TRBJ1-1, with 8 bases fitting TRBD1. Germline lookup yields CDR1 SGHRS and CDR2 YFSETQ. The CDR3 loop spans 14 amino acids. V dropped 4 bases and J dropped 5; count of bases not matched to a gene: 7. CDR3 nucleotide sequence: TGCGCCAGCAGCGAGCAGGGGGCGCTGACTGAAGCTTTCTTT. It specifies CASSEQGALTEAFF.

A remark on this clone: Other DNA sequences in the sample encode the same CDR3. The chain couples TRBV7-2 to TRBJ2-1; 7 positions agree with TRBD2. Germline CDR1 and CDR2: SGHTA and FQGNSA. V trimming: 0 bases; J trimming: 7 bases; junction bases outside the gene matches: 9. The CDR3 length is 16 residues. For the CDR3, the DNA is TGTGCCAGCAGCTTAGCGGCTAGCGGCCATATTAATGAGCAGTTCTTC. It is translated as CASSLAASGHINEQFF.

This sequence joins TRBV19 and TRBJ2-3, with 14 positions matching TRBD2. CDR3 size: 16 residues. The germline V gene encodes CDR1 LNHDA and CDR2 SQIVND (reference sequence). Losses at the gene ends were 10 bases for V and 7 bases for J; bases not matched to a gene: 13. CDR3 loop: CAIGTSGRGGGNTQYF. CDR3 coding DNA: TGTGCCATCGGGACTAGCGGGAGAGGGGGAGGGAATACGCAGTATTTT. Drawing the rest from reference TRBV19 and TRBJ2-3, the complete variable domain is DGGITQSPKYLFRKEGQNVTLSCEQNLNHDAMYWYRQDPGQGLRLIYYSQIVNDFQKGDIAEGYSVSREKKESFPLTVTSAQKNPTAFYLCAIGTSGRGGGNTQYFGPGTRLTVL.

The V call is TRBV7-3, the J call TRBJ2-1, with TRBD1 matching over 8 bases. Germline-derived CDR1 and CDR2 are SGHTA and FQGTGA. This CDR3 has 18 residues. The ends lost 6 bases at V and 6 bases at J; junction bases unmatched: 19. In nucleotides, the CDR3 is TGTGCCAGCAGACCTATCCCGGACAGGGTAATCAGTGGCAATGAGCAGTTCTTC. Protein: CASRPIPDRVISGNEQFF.

The chain has TRBV2 and TRBJ2-1; 7 bases are shared with TRBD2. CDR3 length: 13 amino acids. J gave up 10 bases and V 9 bases, and 12 bases lay outside the gene matches. Germline CDR1 is SNHLY and CDR2 is FYNNEI. CDR3 region: CASGDYLLGEQFF. The CDR3 DNA reads as TGTGCCAGTGGGGACTACCTTCTGGGGGAGCAGTTCTTC.

The chain carries TRBV15 and TRBJ2-1, with D hard to call. The germline V and J ends were trimmed by 0 bases and 5 bases, with 23 bases remaining between them. Germline V CDR1 and CDR2: LNHNV, YYDKDF (reference sequence). The CDR3 loop spans 19 amino acids. CDR3 protein: CATSRDRWANVQRDNEQFF. The CDR3 coding sequence is TGTGCCACCAGCAGAGATCGTTGGGCTAACGTACAACGAGACAATGAGCAGTTCTTC.

The chain recombines TRBV6-5 with TRBJ2-2; the D gene is possibly TRBD2 (5 bases). CDR3 length equals 14 residues. CDR1 is MNHEY, CDR2 SVGAGI, per germline. Trimming shortened V by 2 bases and J by 4 bases, and 8 bases separated the two germline ends. CDR3 region: CASSYRGFTGELFF. CDR3 nucleotides: TGTGCCAGCAGTTACCGAGGGTTCACCGGGGAGCTGTTTTTT.

This clone has only one observation. This chain connects TRBV28 to TRBJ1-2, with D hard to call. V dropped 4 bases and J dropped 4 bases, with 13 bases sitting between them. Germline V CDR1 and CDR2: MDHEN, SYDVKM. CDR3 length: 14 residues. The CDR3 sequence: CASSSLISPYGYTF. As DNA, the CDR3 is TGTGCCAGCAGTTCCCTTATCAGCCCCTATGGCTACACCTTC.

This clone has a single count. CDR3 bases: TGCGCCAGCAGCTTGACCACTCCCGGCGCAGATACGCAGTATTTT. Residues: CASSLTTPGADTQYF. The rearrangement uses TRBV5-1 and TRBJ2-3; D uncertain. The V gene lost 1 base and the J gene lost 4 bases, with 13 bases spanning the gap. This CDR3 comprises 15 residues. Per germline, CDR1 SGHRS and CDR2 YFSETQ.

This clone showed up just a few times. The gene calls are TRBV19 and TRBJ1-4, with 8 bases matching TRBD1. Germline trimming cut 6 bases from V and 6 bases from J; bases unmatched to any gene: 6. Germline loops: CDR1 LNHDA, CDR2 SQIVND (reference sequence). The CDR3 spans 14 residues. CDR3 loop: CASRKDRADEKLFF. The CDR3 DNA reads as TGTGCCAGTAGGAAGGACAGGGCAGATGAAAAACTGTTTTTT.

V is TRBV11-2 and J is TRBJ1-6, with 9 bases matching TRBD1. The junction had 10 bases not matched to a gene; V was cut back by 4 bases and J by 9 bases. CDR3 length equals 16 residues. Germline V gene data show CDR1 as SGHAT and CDR2 as FQNNGV. CDR3 DNA: TGTGCCAGCAGCTCGAACCGGGGACAGGGAACTTCACCCCTCCACTTT. This codes for CASSSNRGQGTSPLHF.

The chain couples TRBV4-1 to TRBJ2-7; weak D call: TRBD2 (6 bases). The CDR3 is made up of 14 amino acids. Per germline, CDR1 MGHRA and CDR2 YSYEKL. Trimming removed 5 bases at V and 3 bases at J, with 14 bases between. DNA of the CDR3: TGCGCCAGCAGCAGCGGTAACGGGAGCTACGAGCAGTACGTC. Translating gives CASSSGNGSYEQYV.